This T cell receptor beta chain emerged from a study of blood T cell repertoires in COVID-19. Study-level information: The cDNA or gDNA used as material had been derived from T cells, B-cell-depleted T cells, or PBMCs.

Repertoires were generated with immunoSEQ multiplex PCR, while TCRdb's copy carries only in-frame clones and drops some. Of 160,000 or so clones in the sample, approximately 81% were seen once. This CDR3 has 14 amino acids. The V gene's germline CDR1 is SGHTA and CDR2 FQGTGA. Trimming cost V 1 base and J 2 bases, with 8 bases left between them. J is TRBJ1-1 and V is TRBV7-3, with D possibly TRBD1 on 5 matching bases. What was sequenced was PBMCs or T cells enriched from blood (not recorded which). The receptor's source is a man aged 55 to 70 who had recovered from COVID-19. The CDR3 region has the DNA TGTGCCAGCAGCTTAAGGAGGGGAAACACTGAAGCTTTCTTT. This codes for CASSLRRGNTEAFF.